This is a list of T cell receptor beta chains from one sample in a study of control samples from healthy donors and cancer patients. Sequencing used immunoSEQ multiplex PCR; TCRdb keeps in-frame clones, though not all of them. The sample has approximately 140,000 clones; 92% are singletons. Sequencing used blood. Receptors were obtained from a man aged 25 to 45 in good health. Both conserved end residues are part of each CDR3. D genes are given only for firm matches. Rows give clone size only sometimes, using once, few, many, or a class for an expanded clone.

clone_size,d_call,v_call,j_call,cdr3_nt,cdr3_aa
NA,NA,TRBV30,TRBJ1-3,TGTGCCTGGAGGACCTCTGGAAACACCATATATTTT,CAWRTSGNTIYF
NA,NA,TRBV28,TRBJ1-5,TGTGCCAGCAAGGGGAGCGGCAATCAGCCCCAGCATTTT,CASKGSGNQPQHF
NA,NA,TRBV25-1,TRBJ2-2,TGTGCCAGCAGGGACTCCGGGGGGCCCACCGGGGAGCTGTTTTTT,CASRDSGGPTGELFF
NA,NA,TRBV29-1,TRBJ2-1,TGCAGCGATACCAGGGGTGGGGAGCAGTTCTTC,CSDTRGGEQFF
NA,NA,TRBV27,TRBJ2-2,TGTGCCAGCAGGACCCAGGGACAGAACACCGGGGAGCTGTTTTTT,CASRTQGQNTGELFF
NA,TRBD2,TRBV5-4,TRBJ2-1,TGTGCCAGCAGCTTGCGGGGGGGAGGGCCTTCTTACAATGAGCAGTTCTTC,CASSLRGGGPSYNEQFF
NA,NA,TRBV28,TRBJ1-5,TGTGCCAGCGCAGGACATGCATTCCCGAGGGAGCCCCAGCATTTT,CASAGHAFPREPQHF
NA,TRBD1,TRBV7-9,TRBJ2-7,TGTGCCAGCAGCTTGGCCGGGACAGCCGACCTCGAGCAGTACTTC,CASSLAGTADLEQYF
NA,NA,TRBV4-1,TRBJ1-5,TGCGCCAGCAGCCAAGAGGCAGGGTTCAGTAATCAGCCCCAGCATTTT,CASSQEAGFSNQPQHF
NA,TRBD2,TRBV19,TRBJ2-2,TGTGCCAGTAAACGGGGGGGGAGTTGGGCCGGGGAGCTGTTTTTT,CASKRGGSWAGELFF
NA,TRBD2,TRBV11-1,TRBJ2-1,TGTGCCAGCAGCCCCGGCGTAGCGGGAGGGCTCGATGAGCAGTTCTTC,CASSPGVAGGLDEQFF
once,NA,TRBV19,TRBJ1-2,TGTGCCAGTACCCCTCTGGGAGTAGACTATGGCTACACCTTC,CASTPLGVDYGYTF
NA,NA,TRBV7-9,TRBJ2-5,TGTGCCAGCAGCCACCTCGGGATCGAAGAGACCCAGTACTTC,CASSHLGIEETQYF
NA,NA,TRBV19,TRBJ2-7,TGTGCCAGTGGGGACTACGAGCAGTACTTC,CASGDYEQYF
NA,TRBD1,TRBV14,TRBJ1-1,TGTGCCAGCAGCCTGGGGACAGCTAGGAACACTGAAGCTTTCTTT,CASSLGTARNTEAFF
NA,NA,TRBV2,TRBJ1-1,TGTGCCAGCAGTGGACAGGTGAACACTGAAGCTTTCTTT,CASSGQVNTEAFF
NA,TRBD2,TRBV4-1,TRBJ2-3,TGCGCCAGCAGCCAACTCGGGACTAGCGGTCCAGGTACGCAGTATTTT,CASSQLGTSGPGTQYF
NA,NA,TRBV5-6,TRBJ2-7,TGTGCCAGCAGCTTGGAGTCACGATCCTACGAGCAGTACTTC,CASSLESRSYEQYF
once,NA,TRBV28,TRBJ1-3,TGTGCCAGCAGTTTACTTGATGCGGGAAACACCATATATTTT,CASSLLDAGNTIYF
once,NA,TRBV2,TRBJ2-7,TGTGCCAGCAGTGTACAGGAGGTCTCCTACGAGCAGTACTTC,CASSVQEVSYEQYF
NA,TRBD1,TRBV29-1,TRBJ1-4,TGCAGCGTTCTGGAGGGGGCTGGAACTAATGAAAAACTGTTTTTT,CSVLEGAGTNEKLFF
NA,NA,TRBV11-3,TRBJ2-7,TGTGCCAGCAGCTTAGACAGGACCTACGAGCAGTACTTC,CASSLDRTYEQYF
once,NA,TRBV6-5,TRBJ1-3,TGTGCCAGCCTTAAACCTACAGGGACTGGAAACACCATATATTTT,CASLKPTGTGNTIYF